Presented here are 5 T cell receptor beta chains from one specimen sequenced in a study of PD-1 blockade in classical Hodgkin lymphoma. Each patient's relapse followed autologous stem cell transplantation, and brentuximab vedotin exposure varied. TCRdb's table, derived via immunoSEQ multiplex PCR, lists solely in-frame clones and lacks some. The top ten hold around a tenth of the sample, which has 20,000 to 30,000 clones, roughly 82% seen once. The sequenced sample was peripheral blood mononuclear cells (PBMCs), obtained before the second cycle of nivolumab. These receptors all come from a human donor with classical Hodgkin lymphoma.

The genes are TRBV20-1 and TRBJ1-1, with D unclear. From germline, CDR1 is DFQATT and CDR2 SNEGSKA (reference sequence). The CDR3 spans 11 residues. CDR3 DNA sequence: TGCACCACTGAGTCTGGCACTGAAGCTTTCTTT. Residues: CTTESGTEAFF.

The rearrangement links TRBV7-9 to TRBJ1-4; the D is unclear. Germline V lookup: CDR1 SEHNR, CDR2 FQNEAQ (reference sequence). The germline V and J ends were trimmed by 5 bases and 2 bases, with 9 bases remaining between them. CDR3 length: 14 amino acids. The CDR3 loop is CASSRVATNEKLFF. CDR3 coding DNA: TGTGCCAGCAGCCGGGTAGCGACTAATGAAAAACTGTTTTTT.

The chain joins TRBV2 to TRBJ1-2; 7 bases fit TRBD1. CDR1 and CDR2 (germline): SNHLY, FYNNEI. The CDR3 covers 17 residues. J lost 3 bases, V lost 7 bases, and 17 bases had no gene match. As DNA, the CDR3 is TGTGCCAGCACCTCTGGGAGGAAGGGGGCGCGTCACTATGGCTACACCTTC. Encoded protein: CASTSGRKGARHYGYTF.

This clone was picked up a small number of times. This sequence joins TRBV11-1 and TRBJ1-2, with D hard to call. Germline CDR1 and CDR2: SGHAT and FQDESV (reference sequence). Trimming removed 5 bases from V and 5 bases from J, with 15 bases in between. CDR3 length: 14 amino acids. CDR3 bases: TGTGCCAGCAGCAGCCAGGCGTCAGATTATGGCTACACCTTC. Protein: CASSSQASDYGYTF.

The chain uses TRBV4-1 and TRBJ2-7, with D perhaps matching TRBD1 (6 bases). Looked up from germline, CDR1 is MGHRA and CDR2 is YSYEKL. V lost 2 bases, J lost 0 bases, and 20 bases lay in between. This CDR3 spans 18 amino acids. The CDR3 reads CASSQNWETGPNSYEQYF. Here the CDR3 DNA reads TGCGCCAGCAGCCAAAACTGGGAAACAGGGCCCAACTCCTACGAGCAGTACTTC.